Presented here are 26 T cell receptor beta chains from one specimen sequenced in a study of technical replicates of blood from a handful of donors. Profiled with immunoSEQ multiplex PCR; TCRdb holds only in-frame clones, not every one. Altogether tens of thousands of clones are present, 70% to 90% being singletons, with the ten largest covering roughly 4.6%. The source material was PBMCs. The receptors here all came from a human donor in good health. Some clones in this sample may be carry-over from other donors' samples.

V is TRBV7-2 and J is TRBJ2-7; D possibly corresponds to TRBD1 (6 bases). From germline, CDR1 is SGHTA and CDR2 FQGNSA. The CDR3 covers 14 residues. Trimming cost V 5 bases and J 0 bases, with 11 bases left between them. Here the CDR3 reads CASSLQTGSYEQYF. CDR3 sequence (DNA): TGTGCCAGCAGCCTCCAGACAGGCTCCTACGAGCAGTACTTC.

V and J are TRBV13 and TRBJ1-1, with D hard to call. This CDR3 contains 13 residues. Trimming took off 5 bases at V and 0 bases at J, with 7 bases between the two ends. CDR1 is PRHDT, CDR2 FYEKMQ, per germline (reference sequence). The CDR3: CASSTRVNTEAFF. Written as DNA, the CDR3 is TGTGCCAGCAGCACACGGGTGAACACTGAAGCTTTCTTT.

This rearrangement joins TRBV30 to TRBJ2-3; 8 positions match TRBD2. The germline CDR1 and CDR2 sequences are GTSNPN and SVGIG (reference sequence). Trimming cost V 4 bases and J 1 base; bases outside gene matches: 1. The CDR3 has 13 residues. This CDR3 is CAWTGGRTDTQYF. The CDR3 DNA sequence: TGTGCCTGGACGGGGGGGCGCACAGATACGCAGTATTTT.

In nucleotides, the CDR3 is TGCGCCAGCAGCTTGGTGACAGGGGCTAACTATGGCTACACCTTC. Translation: CASSLVTGANYGYTF. The chain uses TRBV5-1 and TRBJ1-2; 8 bases line up with TRBD1. Germline V lookup: CDR1 SGHRS, CDR2 YFSETQ. V lost 0 bases and J lost 0; bases outside the gene matches: 1. The CDR3 extends over 15 amino acids.

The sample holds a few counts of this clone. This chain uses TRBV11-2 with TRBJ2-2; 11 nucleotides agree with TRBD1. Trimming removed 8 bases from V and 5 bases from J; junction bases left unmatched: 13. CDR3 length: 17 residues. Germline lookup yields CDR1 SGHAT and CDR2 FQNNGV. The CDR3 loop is CASGARLGTGGTGELFF. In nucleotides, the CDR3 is TGTGCCAGCGGCGCTCGACTCGGGACAGGGGGGACCGGGGAGCTGTTTTTT.

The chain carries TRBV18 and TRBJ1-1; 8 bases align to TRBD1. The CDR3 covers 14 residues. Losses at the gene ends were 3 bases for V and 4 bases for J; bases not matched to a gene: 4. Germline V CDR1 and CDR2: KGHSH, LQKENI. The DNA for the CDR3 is TGTGCCAGCTCACCCCGACAGGGGCCCACTGAAGCTTTCTTT. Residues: CASSPRQGPTEAFF. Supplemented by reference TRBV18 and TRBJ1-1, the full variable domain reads NAGVMQNPRHLVRRRGQEARLRCSPMKGHSHVYWYRQLPEEGLKFMVYLQKENIIDESGMPKERFSAEFPKEGPSILRIQQVVRGDSAAYFCASSPRQGPTEAFFGQGTRLTVV.

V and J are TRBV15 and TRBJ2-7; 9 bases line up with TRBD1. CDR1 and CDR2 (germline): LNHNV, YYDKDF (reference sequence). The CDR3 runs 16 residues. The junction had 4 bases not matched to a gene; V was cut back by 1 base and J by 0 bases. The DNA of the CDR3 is TGTGCCACCAGCAGAGGCCGGACAGGGGTCTCCTACGAGCAGTACTTC. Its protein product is CATSRGRTGVSYEQYF.

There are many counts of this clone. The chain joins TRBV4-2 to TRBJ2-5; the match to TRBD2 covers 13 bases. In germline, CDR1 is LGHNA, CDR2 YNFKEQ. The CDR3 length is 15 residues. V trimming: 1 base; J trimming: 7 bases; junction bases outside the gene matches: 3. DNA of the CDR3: TGTGCCAGCAGCCAAGGGACTAGCGGGGGTTGGACCCAGTACTTC. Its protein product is CASSQGTSGGWTQYF.

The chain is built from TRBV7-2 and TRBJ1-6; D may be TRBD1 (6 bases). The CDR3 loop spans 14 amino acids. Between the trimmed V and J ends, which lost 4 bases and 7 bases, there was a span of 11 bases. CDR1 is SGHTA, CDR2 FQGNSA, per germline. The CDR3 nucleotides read TGTGCCAGCAGCTGGACAGCCGTAAATTCACCCCTCCACTTT. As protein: CASSWTAVNSPLHF.

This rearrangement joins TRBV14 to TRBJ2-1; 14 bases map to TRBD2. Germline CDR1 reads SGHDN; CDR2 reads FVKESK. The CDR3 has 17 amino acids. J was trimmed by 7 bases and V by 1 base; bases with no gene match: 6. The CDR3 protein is CASSQARGLAGGNEQFF. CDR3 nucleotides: TGTGCCAGCAGCCAAGCCAGAGGACTAGCGGGAGGTAATGAGCAGTTCTTC.

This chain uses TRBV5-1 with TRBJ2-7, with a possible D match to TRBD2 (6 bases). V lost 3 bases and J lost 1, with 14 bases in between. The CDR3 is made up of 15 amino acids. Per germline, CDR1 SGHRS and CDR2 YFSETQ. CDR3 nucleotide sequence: TGCGCCAGCAGCTATGGCCTTGGGGGGTCCTACGAGCAGTACTTC. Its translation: CASSYGLGGSYEQYF.

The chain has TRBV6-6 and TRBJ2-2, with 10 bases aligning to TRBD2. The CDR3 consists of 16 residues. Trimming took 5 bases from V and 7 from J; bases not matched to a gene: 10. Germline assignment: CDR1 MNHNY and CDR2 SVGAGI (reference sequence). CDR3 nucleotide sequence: TGTGCCAGCAGTCCCTTAGCGGGAGGTACACTCGGGGAGCTGTTTTTT. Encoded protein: CASSPLAGGTLGELFF.

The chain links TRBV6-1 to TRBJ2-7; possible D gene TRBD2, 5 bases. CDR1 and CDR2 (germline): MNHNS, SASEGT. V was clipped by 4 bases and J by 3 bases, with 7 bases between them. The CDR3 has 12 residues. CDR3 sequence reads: CASSVTNYEQYF. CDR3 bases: TGTGCCAGCAGTGTGACTAACTACGAGCAGTACTTC.

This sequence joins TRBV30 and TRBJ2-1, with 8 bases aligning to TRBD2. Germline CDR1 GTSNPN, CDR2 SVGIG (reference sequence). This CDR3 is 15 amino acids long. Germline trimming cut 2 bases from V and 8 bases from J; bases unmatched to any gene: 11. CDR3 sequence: CAWSQGLAGPDEQFF. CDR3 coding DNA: TGTGCCTGGAGTCAGGGGCTAGCGGGCCCCGATGAGCAGTTCTTC.

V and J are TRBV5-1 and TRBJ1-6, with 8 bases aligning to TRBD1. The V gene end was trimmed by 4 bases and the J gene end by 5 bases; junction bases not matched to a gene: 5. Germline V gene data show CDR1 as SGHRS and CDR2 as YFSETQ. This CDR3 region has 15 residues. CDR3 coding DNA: TGCGCCAGCAGCACTACAGGGGGAGATAATTCACCCCTCCACTTT. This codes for CASSTTGGDNSPLHF. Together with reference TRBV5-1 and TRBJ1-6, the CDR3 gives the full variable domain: KAGVTQTPRYLIKTRGQQVTLSCSPISGHRSVSWYQQTPGQGLQFLFEYFSETQRNKGNFPGRFSGRQFSNSRSEMNVSTLELGDSALYLCASSTTGGDNSPLHFGNGTRLTVT.

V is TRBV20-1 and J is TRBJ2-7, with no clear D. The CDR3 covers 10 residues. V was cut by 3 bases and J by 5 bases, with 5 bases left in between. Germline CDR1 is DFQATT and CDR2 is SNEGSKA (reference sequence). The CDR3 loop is CSASLHEQYF. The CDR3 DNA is TGCAGTGCTAGTCTCCACGAGCAGTACTTC.

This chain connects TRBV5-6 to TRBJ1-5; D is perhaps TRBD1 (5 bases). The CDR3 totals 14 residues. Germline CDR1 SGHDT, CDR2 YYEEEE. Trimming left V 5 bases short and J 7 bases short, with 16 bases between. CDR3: CASSKTGGGQPQHF. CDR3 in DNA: TGTGCCAGCAGTAAGACCGGGGGAGGGCAGCCCCAGCATTTT. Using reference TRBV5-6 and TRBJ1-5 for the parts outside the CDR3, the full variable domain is DAGVTQSPTHLIKTRGQQVTLRCSPKSGHDTVSWYQQALGQGPQFIFQYYEEEERQRGNFPDRFSGHQFPNYSSELNVNALLLGDSALYLCASSKTGGGQPQHFGDGTRLSIL.

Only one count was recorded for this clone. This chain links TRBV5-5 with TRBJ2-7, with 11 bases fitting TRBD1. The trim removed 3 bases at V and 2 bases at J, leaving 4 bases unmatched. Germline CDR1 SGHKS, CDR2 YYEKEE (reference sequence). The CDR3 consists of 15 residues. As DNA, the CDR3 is TGTGCCAGCAGCTGGGGACAGGGGGGTACCTACGAGCAGTACTTC. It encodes CASSWGQGGTYEQYF.

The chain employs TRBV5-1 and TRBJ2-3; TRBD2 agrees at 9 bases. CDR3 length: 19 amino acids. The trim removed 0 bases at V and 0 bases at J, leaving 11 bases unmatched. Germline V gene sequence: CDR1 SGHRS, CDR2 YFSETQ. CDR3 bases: TGCGCCAGCAGCTTGGTTGCGGGAGGGCGTAGTGGGAGCACAGATACGCAGTATTTT. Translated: CASSLVAGGRSGSTDTQYF.

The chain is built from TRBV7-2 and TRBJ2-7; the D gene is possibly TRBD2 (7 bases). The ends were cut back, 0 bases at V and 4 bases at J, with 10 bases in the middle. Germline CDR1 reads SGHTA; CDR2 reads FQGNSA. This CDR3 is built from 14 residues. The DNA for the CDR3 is TGTGCCAGCAGCTTAGCGGGGGGGCCTTACGAGCAGTACTTC. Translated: CASSLAGGPYEQYF.

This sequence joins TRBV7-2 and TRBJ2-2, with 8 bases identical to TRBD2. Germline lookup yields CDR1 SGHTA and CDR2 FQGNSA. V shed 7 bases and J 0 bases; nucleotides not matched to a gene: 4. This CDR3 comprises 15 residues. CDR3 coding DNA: TGTGCCAGCACGGGGGGGGGTCCGAACACCGGGGAGCTGTTTTTT. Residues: CASTGGGPNTGELFF.

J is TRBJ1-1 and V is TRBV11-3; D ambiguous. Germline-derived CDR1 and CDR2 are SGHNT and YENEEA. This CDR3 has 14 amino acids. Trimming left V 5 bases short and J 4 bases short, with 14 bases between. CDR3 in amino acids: CASSRTNAGTEAFF. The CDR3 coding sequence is TGTGCCAGCAGCCGTACTAACGCCGGCACTGAAGCTTTCTTT.

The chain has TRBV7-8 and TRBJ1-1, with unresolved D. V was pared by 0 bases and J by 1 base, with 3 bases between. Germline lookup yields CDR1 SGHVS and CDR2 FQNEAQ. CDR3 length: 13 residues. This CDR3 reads CASSLAGNTEAFF. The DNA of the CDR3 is TGTGCCAGCAGCTTAGCCGGGAACACTGAAGCTTTCTTT.

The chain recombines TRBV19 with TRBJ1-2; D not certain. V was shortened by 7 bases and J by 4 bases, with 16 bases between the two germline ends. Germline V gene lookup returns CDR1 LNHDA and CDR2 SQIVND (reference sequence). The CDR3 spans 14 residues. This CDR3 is CASTAVSPIYGYTF. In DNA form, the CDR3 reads TGTGCCAGTACTGCCGTAAGTCCTATCTATGGCTACACCTTC.

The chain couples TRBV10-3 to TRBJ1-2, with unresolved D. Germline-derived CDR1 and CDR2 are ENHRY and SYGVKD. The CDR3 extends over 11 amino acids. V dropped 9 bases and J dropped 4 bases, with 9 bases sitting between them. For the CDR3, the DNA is TGTGCCATTCTACAGACCTATGGCTACACCTTC. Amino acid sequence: CAILQTYGYTF.

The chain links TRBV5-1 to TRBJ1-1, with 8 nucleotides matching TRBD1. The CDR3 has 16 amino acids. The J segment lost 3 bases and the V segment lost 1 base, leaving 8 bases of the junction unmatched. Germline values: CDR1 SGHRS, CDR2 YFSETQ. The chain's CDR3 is CASSLTGGYGDTEAFF. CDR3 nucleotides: TGCGCCAGCAGCTTGACAGGGGGATACGGGGACACTGAAGCTTTCTTT.